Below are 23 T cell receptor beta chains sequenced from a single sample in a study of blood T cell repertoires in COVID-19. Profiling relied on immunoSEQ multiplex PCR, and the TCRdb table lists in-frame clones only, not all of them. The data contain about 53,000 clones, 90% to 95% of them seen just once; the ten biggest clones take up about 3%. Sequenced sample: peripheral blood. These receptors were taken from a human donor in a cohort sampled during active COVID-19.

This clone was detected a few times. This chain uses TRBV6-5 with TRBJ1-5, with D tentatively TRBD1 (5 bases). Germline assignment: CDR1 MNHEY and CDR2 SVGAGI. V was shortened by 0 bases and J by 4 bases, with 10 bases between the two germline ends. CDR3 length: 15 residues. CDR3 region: CASSYSWGGNQPQHF. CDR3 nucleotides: TGTGCCAGCAGTTACTCCTGGGGCGGTAATCAGCCCCAGCATTTT.

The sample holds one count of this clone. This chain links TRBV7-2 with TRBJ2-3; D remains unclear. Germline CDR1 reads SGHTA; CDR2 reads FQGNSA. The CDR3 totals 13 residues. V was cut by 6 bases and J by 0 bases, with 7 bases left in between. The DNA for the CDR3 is TGTGCCAGCAGATTACCTAGCACAGATACGCAGTATTTT. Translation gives CASRLPSTDTQYF.

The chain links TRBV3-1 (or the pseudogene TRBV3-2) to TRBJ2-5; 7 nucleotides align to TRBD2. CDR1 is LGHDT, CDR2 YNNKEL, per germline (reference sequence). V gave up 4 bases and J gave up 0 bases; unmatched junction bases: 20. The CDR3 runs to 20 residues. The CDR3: CASSPPASGQRLPYQETQYF. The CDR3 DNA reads TGTGCCAGCAGCCCCCCCGCTAGCGGACAAAGACTTCCTTACCAAGAGACCCAGTACTTC.

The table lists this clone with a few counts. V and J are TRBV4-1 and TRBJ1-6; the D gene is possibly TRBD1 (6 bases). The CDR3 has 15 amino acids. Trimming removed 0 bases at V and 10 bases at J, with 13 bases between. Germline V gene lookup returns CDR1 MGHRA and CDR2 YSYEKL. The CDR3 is CASSQEGDIISPLHF. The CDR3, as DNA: TGCGCCAGCAGCCAAGAGGGGGACATCATATCACCCCTCCACTTT.

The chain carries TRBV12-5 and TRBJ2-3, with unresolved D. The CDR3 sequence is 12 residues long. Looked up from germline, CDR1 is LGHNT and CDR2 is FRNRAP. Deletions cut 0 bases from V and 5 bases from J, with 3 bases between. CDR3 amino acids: CASGLVRDTQYF. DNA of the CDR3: TGTGCTAGTGGTTTGGTTCGAGATACGCAGTATTTT.

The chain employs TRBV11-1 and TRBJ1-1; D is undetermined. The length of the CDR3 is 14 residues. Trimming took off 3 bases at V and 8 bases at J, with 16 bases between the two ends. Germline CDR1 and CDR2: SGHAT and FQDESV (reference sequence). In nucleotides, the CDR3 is TGTGCCAGCAGCTTCAGGCTTCCTCCCCGCGAAGCTTTCTTT. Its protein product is CASSFRLPPREAFF.

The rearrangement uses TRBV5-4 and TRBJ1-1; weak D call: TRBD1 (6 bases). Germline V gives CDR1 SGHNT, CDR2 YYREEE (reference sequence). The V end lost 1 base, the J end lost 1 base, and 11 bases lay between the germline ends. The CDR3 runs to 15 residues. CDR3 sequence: CASSLSNRENTEAFF. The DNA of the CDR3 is TGTGCCAGCAGCTTGTCGAACAGGGAGAACACTGAAGCTTTCTTT.

DNA for the CDR3: TGTGCCACCAGTGACCAACGGGGGGGCATATGGGATGAGCAGTTCTTC. Amino acid sequence: CATSDQRGGIWDEQFF. The V gene is TRBV24-1, the J gene TRBJ2-1; 8 bases line up with TRBD2. Germline V CDR1 and CDR2: KGHDR, SFDVKD. The CDR3 extends over 16 amino acids. Losses at the gene ends were 4 bases for V and 8 bases for J; bases not matched to a gene: 12.

CDR3 region: CASSPTAGVRGTDTQYF. CDR3 bases: TGTGCCAGCTCACCAACGGCGGGGGTCCGGGGCACAGATACGCAGTATTTT. The V and J genes are TRBV18 and TRBJ2-3, with TRBD2 matching 7 bases. There are 17 residues in the CDR3. Germline loops: CDR1 KGHSH, CDR2 LQKENI. J was trimmed by 1 base and V by 2 bases; bases with no gene match: 9.

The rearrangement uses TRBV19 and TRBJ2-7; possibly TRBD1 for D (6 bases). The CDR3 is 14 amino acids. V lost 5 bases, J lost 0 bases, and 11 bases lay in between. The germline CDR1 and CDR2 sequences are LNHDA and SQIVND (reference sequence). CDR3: CASSPMGHSYEQYF. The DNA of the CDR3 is TGTGCCAGTAGTCCCATGGGACACTCCTACGAGCAGTACTTC.

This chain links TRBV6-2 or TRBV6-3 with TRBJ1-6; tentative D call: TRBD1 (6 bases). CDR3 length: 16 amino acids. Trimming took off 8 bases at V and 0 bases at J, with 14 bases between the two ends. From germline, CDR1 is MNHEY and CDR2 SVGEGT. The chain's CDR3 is CASGPPDSSYNSPLHF. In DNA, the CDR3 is TGTGCCAGCGGCCCACCGGACAGCTCCTATAATTCACCCCTCCACTTT.

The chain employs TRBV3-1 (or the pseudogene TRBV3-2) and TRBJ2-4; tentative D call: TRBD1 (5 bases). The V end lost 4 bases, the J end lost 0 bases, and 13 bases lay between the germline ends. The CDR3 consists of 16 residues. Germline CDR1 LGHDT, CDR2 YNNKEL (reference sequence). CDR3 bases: TGTGCCAGCAGCCCCCAGGGTCGGATAGCCAAAAACATTCAGTACTTC. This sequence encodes CASSPQGRIAKNIQYF.

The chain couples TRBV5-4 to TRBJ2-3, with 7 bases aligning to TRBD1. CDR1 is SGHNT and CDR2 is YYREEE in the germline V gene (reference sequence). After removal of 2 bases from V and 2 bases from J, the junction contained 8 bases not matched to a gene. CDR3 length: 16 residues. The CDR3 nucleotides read TGTGCCAGCAGCTTTCCCGGGACAGTCATCACAGATACGCAGTATTTT. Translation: CASSFPGTVITDTQYF.

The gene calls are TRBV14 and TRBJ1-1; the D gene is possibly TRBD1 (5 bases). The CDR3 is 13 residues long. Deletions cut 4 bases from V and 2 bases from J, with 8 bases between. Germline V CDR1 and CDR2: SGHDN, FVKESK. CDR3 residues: CASSRDSNTEAFF. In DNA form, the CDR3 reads TGTGCCAGCAGCCGTGACAGCAACACTGAAGCTTTCTTT.

The CDR3: CASSRDRARNTIYF. The CDR3 nucleotides are TGTGCCAGTAGCAGGGACAGGGCCCGAAACACCATATATTTT. The rearrangement uses TRBV19 and TRBJ1-3, with 9 bases that match TRBD1. Germline V gene data show CDR1 as LNHDA and CDR2 as SQIVND (reference sequence). V dropped 6 bases and J dropped 5; count of bases not matched to a gene: 5. CDR3 length equals 14 residues.

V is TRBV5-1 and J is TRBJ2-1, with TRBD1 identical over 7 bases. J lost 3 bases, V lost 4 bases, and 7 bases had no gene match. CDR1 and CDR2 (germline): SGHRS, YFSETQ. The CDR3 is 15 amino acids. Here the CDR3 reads CASSLLGTDYNEQFF. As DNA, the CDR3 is TGCGCCAGCAGCCTACTCGGGACAGACTACAATGAGCAGTTCTTC.

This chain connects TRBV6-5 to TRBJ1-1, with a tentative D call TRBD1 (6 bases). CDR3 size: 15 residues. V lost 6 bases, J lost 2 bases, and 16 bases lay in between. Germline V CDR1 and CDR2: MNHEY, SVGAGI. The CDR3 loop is CASRPLTGTNTEAFF. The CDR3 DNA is TGTGCCAGCAGACCCTTGACAGGAACCAACACTGAAGCTTTCTTT.

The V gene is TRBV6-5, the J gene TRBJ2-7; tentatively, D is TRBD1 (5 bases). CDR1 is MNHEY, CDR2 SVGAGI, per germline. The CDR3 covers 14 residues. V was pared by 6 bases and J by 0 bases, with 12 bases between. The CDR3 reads CASSRQGGSYEQYV. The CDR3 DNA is TGTGCCAGCAGCCGGCAGGGCGGCTCCTACGAGCAGTACGTC.

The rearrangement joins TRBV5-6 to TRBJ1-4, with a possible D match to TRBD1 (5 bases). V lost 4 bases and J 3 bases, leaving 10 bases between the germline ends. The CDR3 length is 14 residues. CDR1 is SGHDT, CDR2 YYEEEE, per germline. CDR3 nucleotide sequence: TGTGCCAGCAGCCGGGACTTGGCTAATGAAAAACTGTTTTTT. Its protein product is CASSRDLANEKLFF.

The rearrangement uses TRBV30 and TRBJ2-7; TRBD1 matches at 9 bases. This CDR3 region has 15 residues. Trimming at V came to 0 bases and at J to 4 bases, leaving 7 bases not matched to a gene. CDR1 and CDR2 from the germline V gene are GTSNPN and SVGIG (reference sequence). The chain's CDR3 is CAWSVRKTGGYEQYF. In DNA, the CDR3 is TGTGCCTGGAGTGTACGTAAGACAGGGGGGTACGAGCAGTACTTC. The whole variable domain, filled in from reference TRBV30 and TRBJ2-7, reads SQTIHQWPATLVQPVGSPLSLECTVEGTSNPNLYWYRQAAGRGLQLLFYSVGIGQISSEVPQNLSASRPQDRQFILSSKKLLLSDSGFYLCAWSVRKTGGYEQYFGPGTRLTVT.

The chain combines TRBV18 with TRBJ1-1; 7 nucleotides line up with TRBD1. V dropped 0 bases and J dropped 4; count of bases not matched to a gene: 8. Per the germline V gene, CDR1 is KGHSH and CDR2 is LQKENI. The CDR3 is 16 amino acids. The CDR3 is CASSPPLRGRTTEAFF. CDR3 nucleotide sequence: TGTGCCAGCTCACCACCGTTAAGGGGGCGAACCACTGAAGCTTTCTTT.

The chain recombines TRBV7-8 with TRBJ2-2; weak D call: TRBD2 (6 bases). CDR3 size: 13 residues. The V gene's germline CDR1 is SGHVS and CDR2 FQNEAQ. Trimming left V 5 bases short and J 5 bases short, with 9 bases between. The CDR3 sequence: CASSVGGTGELFF. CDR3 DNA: TGTGCCAGCAGCGTGGGGGGTACCGGGGAGCTGTTTTTT.

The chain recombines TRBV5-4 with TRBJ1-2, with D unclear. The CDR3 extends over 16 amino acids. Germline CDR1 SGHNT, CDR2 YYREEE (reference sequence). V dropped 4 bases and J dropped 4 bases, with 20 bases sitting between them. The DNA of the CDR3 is TGTGCCAGCAGCCAGGCCGGGGTCGGCCGTCTCTATGGCTACACCTTC. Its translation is CASSQAGVGRLYGYTF.